Given below is one T cell receptor beta chain in context. The source of the sample is a study of blood T cell repertoires in COVID-19. Study information: The United States, Italy and Spain provided the acute and convalescent COVID-19 samples.

In the authors' workflow: For nucleated cells, counts were estimated from reference gene primer amplification. This table comes from immunoSEQ multiplex PCR, and its TCRdb copy is limited to in-frame clones, with some not included. V, J and clone size were drawn from that table, and D and trimming were deduced from the DNA. The data show 150,000 or so clones, approximately 80% seen once. Trimming removed 5 bases from V and 6 bases from J, with 13 bases in between. The germline gives CDR1 LNHDA, CDR2 SQIVND (reference sequence). The CDR3 runs 14 residues. The receptor comes from a man aged 60-69 years with active or convalescent COVID-19. The chain is built from TRBV19 and TRBJ2-2; D gene unclear. Material: peripheral blood. CDR3 coding DNA: TGTGCCAGTAGTGTCTCCACGCGGCCCGGGGAGCTGTTTTTT. Amino acid sequence: CASSVSTRPGELFF.